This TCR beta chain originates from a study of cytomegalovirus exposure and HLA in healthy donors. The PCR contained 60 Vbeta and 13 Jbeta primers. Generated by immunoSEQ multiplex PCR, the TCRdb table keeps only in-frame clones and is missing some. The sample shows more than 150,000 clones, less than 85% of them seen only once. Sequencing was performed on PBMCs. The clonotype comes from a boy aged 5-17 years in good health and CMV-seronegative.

CDR3 nucleotide sequence: TGTGCCAGCAGTTACGGGGAGGCGAGGGAGACCCAGTACTTC. It yields the protein CASSYGEARETQYF. The J gene is TRBJ2-5, the V gene TRBV6-5; a weak D match, TRBD2 (6 bases). Germline V gene data show CDR1 as MNHEY and CDR2 as SVGAGI. This CDR3 spans 14 amino acids. V gave up 2 bases and J gave up 5 bases, with 12 bases separating them.